These 4 T cell receptor beta chains came from one sample sequenced in a study of graft-versus-host responses after intestinal transplantation. The table came from immunoSEQ multiplex PCR; TCRdb's copy has only in-frame clones and leaves some out. The sample carries about 25,000 clones, over 85% recorded once. Sequencing was performed on PBMCs, taken 18 days after transplant. The receptors here all came from a human patient who received an intestinal transplant, so some T cells may come from the graft donor.

The chain employs TRBV5-8 and TRBJ2-7, with D perhaps given as TRBD1 or TRBD2 (5 bases each). The CDR3 length is 16 residues. Germline CDR1 SGHTS, CDR2 YDEGEE. V lost 2 bases and J lost 3, with 18 bases in between. As DNA, the CDR3 is TGTGCCAGCAGCTTTAGGACGGGGACCGGTTTCTACGAGCAGTACTTC. It encodes CASSFRTGTGFYEQYF.

This rearrangement joins TRBV27 to TRBJ1-5; possibly TRBD1 for D (5 bases). The CDR3 is 14 residues long. With 2 bases removed from V and 10 bases from J, the gap between germline ends came to 15 bases. Germline CDR1 reads MNHEY; CDR2 reads SMNVEV (reference sequence). The CDR3 nucleotides read TGTGCCAGCAGTTTAACCGGGACCCCAACACCCCAGCATTTT. The encoded protein is CASSLTGTPTPQHF.

The chain joins TRBV6-5 to TRBJ1-2; D possibly corresponds to TRBD1 (5 bases). The CDR3 covers 13 residues. The V end lost 0 bases, the J end lost 7 bases, and 9 bases lay between the germline ends. The germline gives CDR1 MNHEY, CDR2 SVGAGI. The CDR3 DNA follows: TGTGCCAGCAGTTACTCGTCCGGGGGTGGCTACACCTTC. This gives the protein CASSYSSGGGYTF.

The chain employs TRBV7-9 and TRBJ1-2; D remains ambiguous. Germline assignment: CDR1 SEHNR and CDR2 FQNEAQ (reference sequence). The CDR3 has 14 amino acids. The V gene lost 5 bases and the J gene lost 6 bases, with 16 bases spanning the gap. The CDR3 region has the DNA TGTGCCAGCAGCCCCAATTTAGGGCGGGATGGCTACACCTTC. It yields the protein CASSPNLGRDGYTF. Complete variable domain (other parts from reference TRBV7-9 and TRBJ1-2): DTGVSQNPRHKITKRGQNVTFRCDPISEHNRLYWYRQTLGQGPEFLTYFQNEAQLEKSRLLSDRFSAERPKGSFSTLEIQRTEQGDSAMYLCASSPNLGRDGYTFGSGTRLTVV.